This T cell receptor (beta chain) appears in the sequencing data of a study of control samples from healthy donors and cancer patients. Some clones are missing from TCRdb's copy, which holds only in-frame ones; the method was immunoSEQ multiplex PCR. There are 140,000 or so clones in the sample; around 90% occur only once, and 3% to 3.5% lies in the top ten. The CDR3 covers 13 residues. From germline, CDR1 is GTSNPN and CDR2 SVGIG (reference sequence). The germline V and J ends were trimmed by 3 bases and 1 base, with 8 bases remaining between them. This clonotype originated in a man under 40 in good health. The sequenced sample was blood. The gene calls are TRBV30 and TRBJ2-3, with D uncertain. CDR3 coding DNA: TGTGCCTGGAGGATCAGGCGCACAGATACGCAGTATTTT. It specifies CAWRIRRTDTQYF.